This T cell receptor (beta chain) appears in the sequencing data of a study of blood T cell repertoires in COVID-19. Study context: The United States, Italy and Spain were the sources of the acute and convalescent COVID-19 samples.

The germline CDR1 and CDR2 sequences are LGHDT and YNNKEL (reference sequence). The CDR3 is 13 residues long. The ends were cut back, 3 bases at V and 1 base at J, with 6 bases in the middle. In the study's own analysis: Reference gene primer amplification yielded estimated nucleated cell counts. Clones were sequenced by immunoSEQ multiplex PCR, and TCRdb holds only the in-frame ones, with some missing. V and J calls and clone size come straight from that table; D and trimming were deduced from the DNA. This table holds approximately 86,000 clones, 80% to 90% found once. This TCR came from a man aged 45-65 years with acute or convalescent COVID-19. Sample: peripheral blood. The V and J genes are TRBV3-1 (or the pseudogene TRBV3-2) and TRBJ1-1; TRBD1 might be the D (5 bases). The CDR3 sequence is CASSHDRNTEAFF. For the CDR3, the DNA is TGTGCCAGCAGCCACGACAGGAACACTGAAGCTTTCTTT.